This TCR beta chain came from a study of cytomegalovirus exposure and HLA in healthy donors (dated by TCRdb to between 2016 and 2019). About the investigation overall: According to an earlier analysis of a few hundred of the donors, about 179 million T cells yielded over 90 million unique TCR beta sequences and approximately 300 Gb of sequence data. High-throughput TCR immunosequencing, statistical association of individual TCRs with disease status, and machine learning were combined to predict cytomegalovirus infection status. Using immunosequencing, the study profiled T cell repertoires from approximately 700 subjects and related those repertoires to cytomegalovirus serostatus. Rather than using new phenotypic data, the later analysis identified candidate immune exposures from TCR beta sequences and from how often those sequences occurred across donors. An early release that covered some 640 HLA-typed donors contained about 290 gigabases of sequencing data and 70 million to 100 million unique TCR sequences. Among 300 to 500 genotyped donors of the cohort, an average of about 220,000 unique TCR beta nucleotide sequences was sequenced per donor, of which roughly 18% were non-productive. Roughly five DR-DQ haplotypes were handled as single units for association and clustering because linkage in the cohort was strong. All discovery cohort repertoires had been generated using a single sequencing platform. To study patterns of TCR occurrence, a later analysis re-analyzed previously published TCR beta repertoires from 666 donors and added high-resolution HLA genotyping. Both class I and class II loci were covered by HLA typing, at four-digit resolution. The study aimed to test whether cataloging public T cell receptors could reveal signatures of past pathogen exposure. Of the roughly 400 genotyped donors, 75% to 85% were placed in the genetic ancestry cluster associated with self-reported Caucasian donors. The number of donors typed differed by locus, with roughly 629-640 for A, B, C, DRB1 and DQB1, around 500 for DQA1, 606 for DPA1, and some 440 for DPB1. In a later genetic analysis, genome-wide SNP genotypes for about three fifths of the roughly 670 donors were used, and that subset was treated as a discovery cohort. In addition to the first cohort of approximately 670 subjects, a separate validation cohort of some 120 different subjects was used. An earlier analysis of some 500 of the donors used high-throughput TCR beta sequencing to judge whether each TCR beta V gene segment behaved as functional or pseudogenic. Donor age, sex, ethnicity and CMV serostatus were compiled together with the repertoire data. What the study reported, not specific to this receptor: The 87-base-pair reads could not distinguish some IMGT-functional V segments, including TRBV6-2 and TRBV6-3, so those segments were excluded. Most TCR sequences were seen in very few donors, while some public TCRs were found in many individuals. A later genetic analysis associated a missense DCLRE1C variant with V-gene and J-gene trimming of TCR beta chains, and an independent cohort replicated the association. Because HLA typing was missing for some donors at each locus, association tests included only the typed subset. When HLA alleles, especially DR and DQ, strongly co-occurred, attributing TCR associations to individual alleles was difficult. A later analysis reported that several top co-occurrence clusters appeared linked to parvovirus B19, influenza, CMV and Epstein-Barr virus. A total of about 150 TCR beta chains were listed by the study as associated with cytomegalovirus. Compared with equally common non-associated chains, HLA-associated TCR beta chains in a later analysis were more clonally expanded and had lower generation probabilities. Linkage disequilibrium might explain the correlated functional status among segregating V segments, but an unknown experimental factor could not be excluded. A later analysis found that TCR association rates varied across HLA loci, with DRB1 alleles showing the most associated TCRs and HLA-C alleles the fewest. A group of highly shared sequence variants was considered likely to be a technical artifact of the sequencing pipeline. A few of the identified cytomegalovirus-associated TCR beta chains were confirmed in vitro to be specific for cytomegalovirus antigens. In this cohort, only TCR beta chains were sequenced, and detectable features were limited by the absence of alpha or paired-chain data. The presence/absence analyses assumed that sequencing depth was roughly uniform across donors, and that assumption may not be true. The authors suggested that the approach could potentially be generalized to other disease states and immunological phenotypes. In a later analysis, most CMV-associated TCR beta chains were found to appear HLA-restricted, with HLA associations seemingly driven largely by CMV exposure. A further reported finding was that TCR beta sequences accurately predicted the HLA-A and HLA-B alleles for most subjects in the first cohort. Because counts were too low, about 18 rarely observed V segments, including chromosome 9 orphons, were left out of the earlier analysis of roughly 600 of the donors. For the cohort, immune exposure information was limited to CMV serostatus. The classifier was reported to diagnose cytomegalovirus status with high specificity and sensitivity in both the original cohort and the validation cohort. Specific HLA alleles were associated with 18,000 or so TCR beta sequences at a false discovery rate of 0.05 in a later analysis. According to a later genetic analysis, donors in an Asian-associated ancestry cluster had fewer N-insertions in productive TCRs than the approximately 650-donor mean. Broadly in line with IMGT annotations, most TCR beta V segments showed up in productive rearrangements about 87% or about 30% of the time in an earlier analysis of 587 of the donors.

With respect to this clone: No antigen is known for it. Per-base qualities were not stored, and no clone one base away is much larger.

Per the germline V gene, SGHDT is the CDR1 and YYEEEE is the CDR2. At the junction V is shortened by 4 bases and J by 5 bases, with 12 bases in between. The CDR3 contains 13 residues, cysteine and phenylalanine counted. Only the CDR3 DNA stays, 39 bases, in frame from base 1. The cohort comprised fewer than 750 healthy bone marrow donors. At the time of sampling, all cohort members were nominally healthy, though unrecorded immune exposures were likely present. The donor was CMV seropositive and was included in the group of almost 300 seropositive cohort members. A peripheral blood sample was collected from each donor, and TCR beta sequencing was performed on peripheral blood mononuclear cells. The Qiagen DNeasy Blood Extraction Kit was used to extract genomic DNA from the blood cell samples. Library creation used the immunoSEQ multiplex PCR assay. For the multiplex PCR, a mixture combining 60 forward primers for TCR Vbeta segments and 13 reverse primers for TCR Jbeta segments was used. A multiplex PCR assay on genomic DNA amplified the CDR3 region of rearranged TCR beta genes. The amplified TCR beta libraries were sequenced on the Illumina HiSeq System as 87-base-pair reads. Per the original workflow: A later analysis counted some 80 million unique TCR beta chains across the 666 repertoires, and roughly 9.9 million of these chains were shared by at least two donors. To remove PCR and sequencing errors, raw reads were error-corrected and collapsed into unique sequences using a nearest-neighbor algorithm that merged closely related sequences. To assign V, D and J gene segments, CDR3 sequences were aligned to IMGT reference sequences. For a sequence to be retained, a match of at least six nucleotides to both a V gene segment and a J gene segment was required. Rearrangements were called productive when the CDR3 lacked stop codons and stayed in frame with V and J; all others were non-productive. Following IMGT convention, CDR3 was defined as the stretch from the second conserved V-encoded cysteine up to the conserved J-encoded phenylalanine. Sequences without an unambiguous match to a single V gene segment were excluded from the earlier analysis of 450 to 650 of the donors. In an earlier analysis of 500 to 750 of the donors, V segments were called functional above 56.7% productive rearrangements and were called segregating when the between-donor standard deviation exceeded 5%. A statistical classification framework was developed to diagnose cytomegalovirus status using the catalog of TCR beta chain sequences. In a later analysis, TCR nucleotide sequences were compared against IMGT/GENE-DB human TR gene sequences so that V and J genes could be assigned. A later analysis assigned CDR3 sequences and most-parsimonious VDJ recombination scenarios with the TCRdist pipeline. A later analysis defined each TCR beta chain by its CDR3 amino acid sequence plus V-gene family, and excluded reads lacking a unique V-gene family. In a later analysis, approximately 640 highly shared, low-generation-probability nucleotide sequences were removed to address suspected cross-contamination and a sequencing artifact. A later analysis calculated a clonal expansion index for each public chain from normalized within-repertoire ranks of inferred template counts. A later analysis computed generation probabilities with a VDJ recombination model fitted to out-of-frame rearrangements, and checked the results against IGoR. A later analysis scored TCR-TCR, TCR-HLA and TCR-CMV co-occurrence with hypergeometric tests, applying a repertoire-size bias correction to TCR pairs. A later analysis estimated false discovery rates by permuting HLA or CMV assignments 20 times. In a later analysis, co-occurring TCRs were grouped using DBSCAN, with TCRdist sequence similarity added in when clustering inside HLA-allele-positive subsets. For co-occurrence clustering, repertoires with fewer than 30,000 or more than 120,000 public chains were excluded, along with four to six repertoires with anomalous nucleotide sharing. The table was pulled from immuneACCESS by TCRdb, which kept in-frame rearrangements only. Such tables lose some clones; where checked, under half of the loss comes from unresolved V genes, and the rest has no known cause. The DNA was the basis for D and trimming; V, J and clone size are from that table. Present in this sample are around 150,000 clones, around 80% of which were seen just once. The ten biggest clones cover 1.4% to 1.5% of the sample.

The sequencing sample was made of PBMCs. This TCR was sampled from a man aged 30-40 years in good health and CMV-seropositive. The sequence links TRBV5-6 to TRBJ1-2; perhaps TRBD1 is the D gene, with 5 bases matching. The CDR3 corresponds to CASSLGADYGYTF. The DNA sequence reads TGTGCCAGCAGCCTAGGGGCGGATTATGGCTACACCTTC.